This is a list of T cell receptor beta chains from one sample in a study of lymphopenia after photon versus proton radiotherapy. Data came from immunoSEQ multiplex PCR; TCRdb stores just in-frame clones and leaves some out. The sample lists 40,000 to 45,000 clones; roughly 86% were seen once. Sequences were derived from peripheral blood, sampled from a patient treated with proton-based radiotherapy. These receptors all come from an older woman with pancreatic cancer. Some clones in this sample may be carry-over from other donors' samples. The CDR3 runs from the conserved cysteine through the conserved F or W. Each record gives: D gene, V gene, clone size, J gene, CDR3 protein, CDR3 DNA. The D gene is left open where the match is weak. The size entry is marked missing in some rows and otherwise reads once, few, many or a size class.

D: NA; V: TRBV4-1; size: once; J: TRBJ1-2; CDR3: CASSQGQGQFGYGYTF; DNA: TGCGCCAGCAGCCAAGGGCAGGGGCAGTTTGGCTATGGCTACACCTTC
D: NA; V: TRBV10-2; size: NA; J: TRBJ1-5; CDR3: CASSAGEGQPQHF; DNA: TGCGCCAGCTCGGCAGGGGAGGGACAGCCCCAGCATTTT
D: NA; V: TRBV19; size: NA; J: TRBJ2-3; CDR3: CASTSGTGEGTQYF; DNA: TGTGCCAGTACCTCCGGGACGGGAGAGGGTACGCAGTATTTT
D: NA; V: TRBV4-2; size: NA; J: TRBJ1-1; CDR3: CASSQELGTRGGNTEAFF; DNA: TGTGCCAGCAGCCAAGAATTGGGGACAAGGGGTGGGAACACTGAAGCTTTCTTT
D: NA; V: TRBV19; size: NA; J: TRBJ1-1; CDR3: CASGPRAAFMNTEAFF; DNA: TGTGCCAGTGGACCCAGGGCAGCGTTCATGAACACTGAAGCTTTCTTT
D: NA; V: TRBV9; size: NA; J: TRBJ1-3; CDR3: CASSVAEGFSGNTIYF; DNA: TGTGCCAGCAGCGTAGCAGAGGGGTTCTCTGGAAACACCATATATTTT
D: TRBD2; V: TRBV30; size: few; J: TRBJ2-5; CDR3: CAWTPASGSRETQYF; DNA: TGTGCCTGGACCCCTGCTAGCGGGAGTCGGGAGACCCAGTACTTC
D: NA; V: TRBV19; size: few; J: TRBJ1-1; CDR3: CASSMDGGLGAEAFF; DNA: TGTGCCAGTAGTATGGATGGGGGGCTCGGCGCTGAAGCTTTCTTT
D: TRBD2; V: TRBV7-2; size: NA; J: TRBJ2-7; CDR3: CASRDPSGRYEQYF; DNA: TGTGCCAGCAGAGACCCTAGCGGGAGATACGAGCAGTACTTC
D: TRBD1; V: TRBV7-2; size: once; J: TRBJ2-7; CDR3: CASSLTGQGVDEQYF; DNA: TGTGCCAGCAGCTTAACAGGACAGGGGGTCGACGAGCAGTACTTC
D: TRBD2; V: TRBV7-2; size: NA; J: TRBJ2-2; CDR3: CASSLAGGWNTGELFF; DNA: TGTGCCAGCAGCTTAGCGGGAGGGTGGAACACCGGGGAGCTGTTTTTT
D: TRBD2; V: TRBV18; size: NA; J: TRBJ2-1; CDR3: CASSPLGTSGSEQFF; DNA: TGTGCCAGCTCACCCCTTGGGACTAGCGGAAGTGAGCAGTTCTTC
D: TRBD2; V: TRBV2; size: NA; J: TRBJ2-3; CDR3: CASSISGSTDTQYF; DNA: TGTGCCAGCAGTATTAGCGGGAGCACAGATACGCAGTATTTT
D: NA; V: TRBV5-4; size: NA; J: TRBJ1-1; CDR3: CASSWDGGEAFF; DNA: TGTGCCAGCAGCTGGGATGGGGGTGAAGCTTTCTTT
D: NA; V: TRBV5-1; size: NA; J: TRBJ2-7; CDR3: CASSLDQGHYEQYF; DNA: TGCGCCAGCAGCTTGGATCAGGGTCACTACGAGCAGTACTTC
D: NA; V: TRBV5-1; size: NA; J: TRBJ2-7; CDR3: CASSLSSYEQYF; DNA: TGCGCCAGCAGCCTCAGCTCCTACGAGCAGTACTTC
D: NA; V: TRBV7-6; size: few; J: TRBJ2-3; CDR3: CASSLASGLLPDTQYF; DNA: TGTGCCAGCAGCTTAGCGTCAGGCCTCCTTCCCGATACGCAGTATTTT
D: NA; V: TRBV19; size: NA; J: TRBJ1-2; CDR3: CASSAAGTYGYTF; DNA: TGTGCCAGTAGTGCCGCAGGTACCTATGGCTACACCTTC
D: TRBD1; V: TRBV30; size: NA; J: TRBJ1-2; CDR3: CAWSVGGPYGYTF; DNA: TGTGCCTGGAGTGTAGGGGGCCCCTATGGCTACACCTTC
D: TRBD2; V: TRBV27; size: NA; J: TRBJ2-1; CDR3: CATLTSGLYNEQFF; DNA: TGTGCCACCCTGACTAGCGGGTTGTACAATGAGCAGTTCTTC
D: NA; V: TRBV7-2; size: NA; J: TRBJ1-1; CDR3: CASSGRDTVLNTEAFF; DNA: TGTGCCAGCAGCGGCCGGGACACCGTCTTGAACACTGAAGCTTTCTTT
D: NA; V: TRBV13; size: once; J: TRBJ2-7; CDR3: CASSPARDLVSYEQYF; DNA: TGTGCCAGCAGCCCGGCCCGGGACTTAGTCTCCTACGAGCAGTACTTC
D: NA; V: TRBV28; size: NA; J: TRBJ2-5; CDR3: CASSSAGQQETQYF; DNA: TGTGCCAGCAGTTCGGCGGGTCAGCAAGAGACCCAGTACTTC
D: NA; V: TRBV5-4; size: NA; J: TRBJ2-2; CDR3: CASSYGTDSTGELFF; DNA: TGTGCCAGCAGCTACGGGACGGACTCCACCGGGGAGCTGTTTTTT
D: TRBD1; V: TRBV28; size: NA; J: TRBJ2-7; CDR3: CASSVSGGIYEQYF; DNA: TGTGCCAGCAGTGTTTCAGGGGGCATATACGAGCAGTACTTC
D: NA; V: TRBV18; size: NA; J: TRBJ2-2; CDR3: CASSPNQNTGELFF; DNA: TGTGCCAGCTCACCAAATCAGAACACCGGGGAGCTGTTTTTT
D: TRBD2; V: TRBV2; size: NA; J: TRBJ2-1; CDR3: CASSVGAGGVNEQFF; DNA: TGTGCCAGCAGTGTGGGAGCGGGAGGGGTCAATGAGCAGTTCTTC